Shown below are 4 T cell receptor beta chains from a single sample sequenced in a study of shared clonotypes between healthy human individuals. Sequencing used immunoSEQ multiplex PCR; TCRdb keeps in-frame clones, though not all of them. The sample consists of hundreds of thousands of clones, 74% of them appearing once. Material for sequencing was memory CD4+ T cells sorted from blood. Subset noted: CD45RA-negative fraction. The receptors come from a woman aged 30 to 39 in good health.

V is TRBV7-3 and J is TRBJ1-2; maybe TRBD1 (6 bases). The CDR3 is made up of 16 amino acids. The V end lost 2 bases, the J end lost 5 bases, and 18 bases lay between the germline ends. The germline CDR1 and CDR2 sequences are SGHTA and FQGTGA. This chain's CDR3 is CASSLAWTERGYGYTF. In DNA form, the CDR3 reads TGTGCCAGCAGCTTAGCCTGGACAGAGAGAGGGTATGGCTACACCTTC. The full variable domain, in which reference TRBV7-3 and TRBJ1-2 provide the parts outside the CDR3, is GAGVSQTPSNKVTEKGKYVELRCDPISGHTALYWYRQSLGQGPEFLIYFQGTGAADDSGLPNDRFFAVRPEGSVSTLKIQRTERGDSAVYLCASSLAWTERGYGYTFGSGTRLTVV.

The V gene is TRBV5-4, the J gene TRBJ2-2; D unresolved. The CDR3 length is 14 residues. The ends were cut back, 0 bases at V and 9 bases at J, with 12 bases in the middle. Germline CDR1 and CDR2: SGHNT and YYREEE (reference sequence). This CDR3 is CASSLGPSERELFF. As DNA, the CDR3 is TGTGCCAGCAGCTTGGGTCCGTCGGAAAGGGAGCTGTTTTTT. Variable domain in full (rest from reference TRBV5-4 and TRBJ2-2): ETGVTQSPTHLIKTRGQQVTLRCSSQSGHNTVSWYQQALGQGPQFIFQYYREEENGRGNFPPRFSGLQFPNYSSELNVNALELDDSALYLCASSLGPSERELFFGEGSRLTVL.

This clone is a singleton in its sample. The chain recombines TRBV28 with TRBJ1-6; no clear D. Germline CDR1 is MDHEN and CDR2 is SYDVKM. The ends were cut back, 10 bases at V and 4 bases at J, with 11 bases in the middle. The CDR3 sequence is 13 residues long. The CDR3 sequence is CANQRTYNSPLHF. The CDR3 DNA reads TGTGCCAACCAGAGAACTTATAATTCACCCCTCCACTTT.

The CDR3 loop reads CASSQRTSGTPYNEQFF. The DNA for the CDR3 is TGTGCCAGCAGCCAGCGGACTAGCGGGACCCCTTACAATGAGCAGTTCTTC. This chain uses TRBV11-2 with TRBJ2-1; 12 bases align to TRBD2. CDR3 length: 17 residues. The ends lost 5 bases at V and 4 bases at J; junction bases unmatched: 9. Germline-derived CDR1 and CDR2 are SGHAT and FQNNGV.